This T cell receptor beta chain originates from a study of OX40 agonist ivuxolimab in advanced cancers. This clone has more than one count but fewer than ten. Generated by immunoSEQ multiplex PCR, the TCRdb table keeps only in-frame clones and is missing some. The sample contains around 19,000 clones, 73% of which appear only once. With 2 bases removed from V and 13 bases from J, the gap between germline ends came to 22 bases. The CDR3 length is 14 residues. The germline V gene has CDR1 GTSNPN and CDR2 SVGIG (reference sequence). This chain connects TRBV30 to TRBJ2-3; the D is unclear. This receptor was obtained from an adult with an advanced solid tumor such as melanoma, head and neck, liver or kidney cancer. Sequences were derived from CD4+ or CD8+ T cells sorted from blood, sampled in a trial of the OX40 agonist ivuxolimab. CDR3 coding DNA: TGTGCCTGGAGTTCGCCAAGCTCAGTGGACCACGAGTATTTT. It is translated as CAWSSPSSVDHEYF.